The rows below give T cell receptor beta chains drawn from one sample of a study of blood T cell repertoires in COVID-19. Here immunoSEQ multiplex PCR was the method, and the copy in TCRdb shows in-frame clones only, minus some. The data contain about 73,000 clones, 82% of them singletons. Sequenced: peripheral blood. These receptor sequences come from a woman in her sixties with acute or convalescent COVID-19. CDR3s include the opening cysteine and the closing phenylalanine or tryptophan. The D gene is left open where the match is weak. Size values are once, few and many counts, or a class for expanded clones, and some rows have none.

clone_size: few
d_call: TRBD1
j_call: TRBJ2-7
v_call: TRBV12-3/TRBV12-4
cdr3_nt: TGTGCCAGCAGTTTGGGACAGACCTACGAGCAGTACTTC
cdr3_aa: CASSLGQTYEQYF

clone_size: -
d_call: -
j_call: TRBJ2-5
v_call: TRBV2
cdr3_nt: TGTGCCAGCAGTGATGGGCTAGGGGGGACCCAGTACTTC
cdr3_aa: CASSDGLGGTQYF

clone_size: -
d_call: TRBD2
j_call: TRBJ2-1
v_call: TRBV10-2
cdr3_nt: TGCGCCAGCAGACTAGCGGGGGGCCGCACCTACAATGAGCAGTTCTTC
cdr3_aa: CASRLAGGRTYNEQFF

clone_size: -
d_call: -
j_call: TRBJ1-1
v_call: TRBV5-1
cdr3_nt: TGCGCCAGCAGCTCTCAGAGGCCAGTCGGTGAAGCTTTCTTT
cdr3_aa: CASSSQRPVGEAFF

clone_size: -
d_call: TRBD1
j_call: TRBJ1-2
v_call: TRBV5-1
cdr3_nt: TGCGCCAGCAGCACCGCCGGGGGACAGGGCTCTCTTGGCTACACCTTC
cdr3_aa: CASSTAGGQGSLGYTF

clone_size: once
d_call: -
j_call: TRBJ2-3
v_call: TRBV30
cdr3_nt: TGTGCCTGGAGCCTTTTTAGTGTTAGCACAGATACGCAGTATTTT
cdr3_aa: CAWSLFSVSTDTQYF

clone_size: -
d_call: TRBD1
j_call: TRBJ2-7
v_call: TRBV5-1
cdr3_nt: TGCGCCAGCAGCGAGACGGGACAGGGCAAGGGTGAGCAGTACTTC
cdr3_aa: CASSETGQGKGEQYF

clone_size: -
d_call: TRBD1
j_call: TRBJ1-2
v_call: TRBV9
cdr3_nt: TGTGCCAGCAGCACAACCGGGACAGAATATGGCTACACCTTC
cdr3_aa: CASSTTGTEYGYTF

clone_size: -
d_call: -
j_call: TRBJ1-2
v_call: TRBV7-2
cdr3_nt: TGTGCCAGCAGCGCCACAGGGATCTATGGCTACACCTTC
cdr3_aa: CASSATGIYGYTF

clone_size: -
d_call: -
j_call: TRBJ2-2
v_call: TRBV5-1
cdr3_nt: TGCGCCAGCAGCTTGGTTAGGGGATTCACCGGGGAGCTGTTTTTT
cdr3_aa: CASSLVRGFTGELFF

clone_size: once
d_call: -
j_call: TRBJ1-3
v_call: TRBV5-6
cdr3_nt: TGTGCCAGCAGCTTGGTGGAGGGACGAAACACCATATATTTT
cdr3_aa: CASSLVEGRNTIYF

clone_size: -
d_call: -
j_call: TRBJ2-2
v_call: TRBV28
cdr3_nt: TGTGCCAGCATTCGTAGCACCGGGGAGCTGTTTTTT
cdr3_aa: CASIRSTGELFF

clone_size: -
d_call: TRBD2
j_call: TRBJ2-7
v_call: TRBV3-1/TRBV3-2
cdr3_nt: TGTGCCAGCAGCCAGACTAGCGGGGGTCGGTACGAGCAGTACTTC
cdr3_aa: CASSQTSGGRYEQYF

clone_size: -
d_call: TRBD1
j_call: TRBJ1-1
v_call: TRBV5-1
cdr3_nt: TGCGCCAGCAGCATTGGGACAGGGGGAACTGAAGCTTTCTTT
cdr3_aa: CASSIGTGGTEAFF

clone_size: -
d_call: -
j_call: TRBJ1-3
v_call: TRBV3-1/TRBV3-2
cdr3_nt: TGTGCCAGCAGCCGACAGAGCTCTGGAAACACCATATATTTT
cdr3_aa: CASSRQSSGNTIYF

clone_size: -
d_call: -
j_call: TRBJ2-3
v_call: TRBV5-4
cdr3_nt: TGTGCCAGCAGCTCCGGCGGAGGAACCACAGATACGCAGTATTTT
cdr3_aa: CASSSGGGTTDTQYF

clone_size: few
d_call: -
j_call: TRBJ1-1
v_call: TRBV18
cdr3_nt: TGTGCCAGCTCACCTTACCTGAGTGAAGCTTTCTTT
cdr3_aa: CASSPYLSEAFF

clone_size: -
d_call: TRBD1
j_call: TRBJ1-3
v_call: TRBV5-1
cdr3_nt: TGCGCCAGCAGCTTTGGGGACAGGGGGCAAGGAAACACCATATATTTT
cdr3_aa: CASSFGDRGQGNTIYF

clone_size: -
d_call: -
j_call: TRBJ1-3
v_call: TRBV23-1
cdr3_nt: TGCGCCAGCAGTCAATTAGCAGGGGAGTTGGGAAACACCATATATTTT
cdr3_aa: CASSQLAGELGNTIYF

clone_size: -
d_call: -
j_call: TRBJ1-2
v_call: TRBV7-2
cdr3_nt: TGTGCCAGCAGCGGCGGGGGGTTCTATGGCTACACCTTC
cdr3_aa: CASSGGGFYGYTF

clone_size: -
d_call: -
j_call: TRBJ1-6
v_call: TRBV3-1/TRBV3-2
cdr3_nt: TGTGCCAGCAGCCAAGCCCCCCCTAGGCCCCTCCACTTT
cdr3_aa: CASSQAPPRPLHF

clone_size: -
d_call: TRBD1
j_call: TRBJ1-1
v_call: TRBV2
cdr3_nt: TGTGCCAGCAACGACAGGGGGGGGGCTTTCTTT
cdr3_aa: CASNDRGGAFF

clone_size: -
d_call: TRBD1
j_call: TRBJ1-2
v_call: TRBV30
cdr3_nt: TGTGCCTGGAGTGTACAAGCAGGGGGCCATGGCTACACCTTC
cdr3_aa: CAWSVQAGGHGYTF

clone_size: -
d_call: TRBD2
j_call: TRBJ2-7
v_call: TRBV18
cdr3_nt: TGTGCCAGCTCACCACCGAGCGGGACGCAGAGGGAGCAGTACTTC
cdr3_aa: CASSPPSGTQREQYF

clone_size: -
d_call: TRBD1
j_call: TRBJ1-2
v_call: TRBV5-1
cdr3_nt: TGCGCCAGCAGCTTTCAGGGGGATGGCTACACCTTC
cdr3_aa: CASSFQGDGYTF

clone_size: once
d_call: TRBD1
j_call: TRBJ2-1
v_call: TRBV2
cdr3_nt: TGTGCCAGCACGCAGGGGGCCTACAATGAGCAGTTCTTC
cdr3_aa: CASTQGAYNEQFF

clone_size: few
d_call: -
j_call: TRBJ2-7
v_call: TRBV2
cdr3_nt: TGTGCCAGCAGTGAATACCCGGGGGTCGAGCAGTACTTC
cdr3_aa: CASSEYPGVEQYF

clone_size: -
d_call: -
j_call: TRBJ2-3
v_call: TRBV6-7
cdr3_nt: TGTGCCAGCAGTTACTCGGAGTGCGGGTCGGCAGGGACTTCGAACACAGATACGCAGTATTTT
cdr3_aa: CASSYSECGSAGTSNTDTQYF

clone_size: few
d_call: -
j_call: TRBJ2-3
v_call: TRBV24-1
cdr3_nt: TGTGCCACCAGTGAACAGGGAAAAGATACGCAGTATTTT
cdr3_aa: CATSEQGKDTQYF

clone_size: -
d_call: -
j_call: TRBJ1-5
v_call: TRBV15
cdr3_nt: TGTGCCACCAGCAGAGATCCAGGGTGGAATCAGCCCCAGCATTTT
cdr3_aa: CATSRDPGWNQPQHF

clone_size: -
d_call: -
j_call: TRBJ2-7
v_call: TRBV19
cdr3_nt: TGTGCCAACCACCTGGGGCGGTCTTACGAGCAGTACTTC
cdr3_aa: CANHLGRSYEQYF

clone_size: -
d_call: -
j_call: TRBJ1-5
v_call: TRBV6-1
cdr3_nt: TGTGCCAGCAGTGAAACAGGGATGAGGAATCAGCCCCAGCATTTT
cdr3_aa: CASSETGMRNQPQHF

clone_size: -
d_call: TRBD1
j_call: TRBJ2-5
v_call: TRBV5-1
cdr3_nt: TGCGCCAGCAGCTCGCTCCCGGGACAGCAAGAGACCCAGTACTTC
cdr3_aa: CASSSLPGQQETQYF

clone_size: -
d_call: -
j_call: TRBJ1-6
v_call: TRBV19
cdr3_nt: TGTGCCAGTAAGCAGGGGAGGGATTCACCCCTCCACTTT
cdr3_aa: CASKQGRDSPLHF

clone_size: -
d_call: TRBD1
j_call: TRBJ2-5
v_call: TRBV10-1
cdr3_nt: TGCGCCAGCAGTGAGTACCGGACAGGGGGGCCGGAGACCCAGTACTTC
cdr3_aa: CASSEYRTGGPETQYF

clone_size: -
d_call: -
j_call: TRBJ1-2
v_call: TRBV5-6
cdr3_nt: TGTGCCAGCAGCTTGGGACAGCAAAACTATGGCTACACCTTC
cdr3_aa: CASSLGQQNYGYTF

clone_size: -
d_call: TRBD1
j_call: TRBJ2-1
v_call: TRBV2
cdr3_nt: TGTGCCAGCAGTGGAAGGGACAGGGGAACGGATGAGCAGTTCTTC
cdr3_aa: CASSGRDRGTDEQFF